Below are 5 T cell receptor beta chains sequenced from a single sample in a study of CD8+ T cells in alopecia areata. cDNA serving as the sequencing template came from extracted, reverse transcribed RNA. Profiled with immunoSEQ multiplex PCR; TCRdb holds only in-frame clones, not every one. This sample comprises about 270,000 clones, none seen once only. The authors sorted pooled cutaneous lymph node cells using CD4, CD8alpha, NKG2D, NKG2ACE and other markers. The specimen was CD4+ T cells sorted from a lymph node. The receptors derive from a C3H/HeJ mouse with alopecia areata. The strain is characterized by the MHC haplotype H2-k.

In its sample, this clone was seen a few times. The listed genes are named as in mouse. With the read ending 4 residues before the CDR3 end, the germline J gene is used to fill in that end. The rearrangement uses TRBV17 and TRBJ2-7; TRBD1 agrees at 9 bases. This CDR3 region has 15 residues. CDR1 is MNHDT and CDR2 is YYDKIL in the germline V gene. The CDR3 here is CASSRPGQGHYEQYF. CDR3 DNA, as far as it was read: TGTGCTAGCAGTAGACCGGGACAGGGTCATTAT. Drawing the rest from reference TRBV17 and TRBJ2-7, the complete variable domain is DTTVKQNPRYKLARVGKPVNLICSQTMNHDTMYWYQKKPNQAPKLLLFYYDKILNREADTFEKFQSSRPNNSFCSLYIGSAGLEYSAMYLCASSRPGQGHYEQYFGPGTRLTVL.

This clone turned up a few times. These gene names are mouse names. Other DNA sequences in the sample encode the same CDR3. The CDR3 protein is CASSTGQNSDYTF. CDR3 DNA (partial): TGTGCCAGCAGTACGGGACAAAACTCC. The gene calls are TRBV19 and TRBJ1-2, with a possible D match to TRBD1 (6 bases). The read ends 4 residues shy of where the CDR3 ends; the end is completed using the germline J gene. Germline V CDR1 and CDR2: FNHDT, SITEND (reference sequence). V was cut by 3 bases and J by 1 base, with 7 bases left in between. The length of the CDR3 is 13 residues.

In its sample, this clone was seen a few times. The listed genes are named as in mouse. The missing CDR3 end, 4 residues past where the read stops, is filled in from the germline J gene. This same CDR3 is encoded by further DNA sequences in the sample. The rearrangement links TRBV19 to TRBJ2-3; TRBD1 might be the D (6 bases). CDR3 length equals 14 residues. V lost 7 bases and J lost 0, with 12 bases in between. CDR1 and CDR2 (germline): FNHDT, SITEND (reference sequence). Incomplete CDR3 DNA: TGTGCCAGCCGGGACAAAACTAGTGCAGAA. Residues: CASRDKTSAE. From start to end, the CDR3 is CASRDKTSAETLYF.

There are a few counts of this clone. All gene names here are mouse names. The read terminates 4 residues before the CDR3 end, so the remaining end is supplied by the germline J gene. The V gene is TRBV13-2, the J gene TRBJ2-2, with D possibly TRBD1 on 6 matching bases. The germline V and J ends were trimmed by 0 bases and 4 bases, with 7 bases remaining between them. The V gene's germline CDR1 is NNHNN and CDR2 SYGAGS (reference sequence). There are 14 residues in the CDR3. The sequenced CDR3 bases are TGTGCCAGCGGTGATGAAGGGGGCACCGGG. Translating it yields CASGDEGGTG. The complete CDR3 reads CASGDEGGTGQLYF.

With respect to this clone: Gene names and germline refer to mouse. The identical CDR3 is also encoded by other nucleotide sequences in the sample. The CDR3: CASSDRDWGSQNTLYF. The sequenced part of the CDR3 DNA is TGTGCCAGCAGTGACCGGGACTGGGGGAGTCAAAAC. This chain connects TRBV13-1 to TRBJ2-4; 11 bases line up with TRBD2. The read stops 4 residues short of the end of the CDR3; the missing end is completed from the germline J gene. V lost 2 bases to trimming and J lost 0 bases; unmatched junction nucleotides: 2. Germline V lookup: CDR1 NSHNY, CDR2 SYGAGN. CDR3 length: 16 residues.